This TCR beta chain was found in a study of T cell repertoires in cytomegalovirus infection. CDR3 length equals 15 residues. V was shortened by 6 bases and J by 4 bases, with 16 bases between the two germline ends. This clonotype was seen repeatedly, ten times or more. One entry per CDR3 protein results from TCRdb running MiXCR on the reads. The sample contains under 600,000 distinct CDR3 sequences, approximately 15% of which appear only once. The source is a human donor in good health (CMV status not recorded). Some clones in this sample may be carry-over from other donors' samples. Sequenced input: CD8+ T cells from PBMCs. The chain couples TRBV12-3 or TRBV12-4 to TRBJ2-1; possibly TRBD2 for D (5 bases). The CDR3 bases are TGTGCCAGCAGCCGGGGATCTGGCTTATACAATGAGCAGTTCTTC. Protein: CASSRGSGLYNEQFF.